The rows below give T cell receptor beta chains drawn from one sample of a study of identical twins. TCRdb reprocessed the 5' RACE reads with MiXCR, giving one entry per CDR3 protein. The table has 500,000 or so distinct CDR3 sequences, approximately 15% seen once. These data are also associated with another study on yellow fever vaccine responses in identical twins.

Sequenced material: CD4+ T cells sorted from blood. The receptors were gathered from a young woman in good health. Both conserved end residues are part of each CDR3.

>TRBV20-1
CSAMRQGFGEQYF
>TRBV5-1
CASSLAWGGLDEQFF
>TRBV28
CASRLTGRGGHSPLHF
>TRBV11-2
CASSLDWSTGMGTYEQYF
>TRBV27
CASSPMFGDEQFF
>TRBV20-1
CSARKTGQKNIQYF
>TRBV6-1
CASSDQGSTNEKLFF
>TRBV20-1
CSARDIAGGPYEQFF
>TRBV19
CASSIGGAASGRAKGYNEQFF
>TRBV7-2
CASSLALAGGNEQFF
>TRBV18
CASSPSRDRVTDTQYF
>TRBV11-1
CASSQRFVTEAFF
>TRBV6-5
CASSYGSGTDTQYF
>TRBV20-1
CSARDLAGVVDTQYF
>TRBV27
CASSFGPEETQYF
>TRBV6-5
CASSHGGEQFF
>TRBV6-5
CASSRRNTEAFF
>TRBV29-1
CSVDPGVETQYF
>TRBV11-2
CASSLVPPSRAFF
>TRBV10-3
CAVATGGSAEAFF
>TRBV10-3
CAISRDSYNQPQHF
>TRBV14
CASSQAGPGYTF
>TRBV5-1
CASSLPINNPGERAGELFF
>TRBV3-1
CASSPLGYNEQFF
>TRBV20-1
CSARAGGRGEQYF
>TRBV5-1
CASSLGQGILNEQYF
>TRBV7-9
CASSQGTVYEQYF
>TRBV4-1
CASSQVYAQETQYF
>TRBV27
CASSFFGTSGSTDTQYF
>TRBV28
CAAGGTGETDTQYF
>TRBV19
CASKLAGTYEQYF
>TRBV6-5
CASSSPRGQSYEQYF
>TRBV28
CASVTTPSNQPQHF
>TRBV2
CASKGSQETQYF
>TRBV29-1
CSTRLGTSGGAYYEQFF
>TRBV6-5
CASHMRHSGYTF
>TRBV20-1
CSALMTYEQYF
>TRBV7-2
CASSPQGYQETQYF
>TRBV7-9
CASSFLLGTGELFF
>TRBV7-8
CASSLEAGGRTQYF
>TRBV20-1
CSARWGIYNEQFF
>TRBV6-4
CATTAGTSGRALVSEQFF
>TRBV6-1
CASREAGGFTAEQYF
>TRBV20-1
CSASVRLSYEQYF
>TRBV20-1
CSARERGLPSGGAFF
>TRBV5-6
CASSWSGAGETQYF
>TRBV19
CASTERGARPDTQYF
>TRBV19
CARGGAVATEAFF
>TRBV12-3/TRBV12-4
CASSFRLAGRYF
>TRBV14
CASSQLAGGYANTGELFF
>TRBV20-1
CSARDRASGRDNTQYF
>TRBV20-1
CSASGGTSGSYEQYF
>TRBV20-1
CSARDFLGYTF
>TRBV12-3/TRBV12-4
CASSVAGKSTDTQYF
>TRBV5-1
CASSLGGSGANVLTF
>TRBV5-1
CASSLGLATLHGETQYF